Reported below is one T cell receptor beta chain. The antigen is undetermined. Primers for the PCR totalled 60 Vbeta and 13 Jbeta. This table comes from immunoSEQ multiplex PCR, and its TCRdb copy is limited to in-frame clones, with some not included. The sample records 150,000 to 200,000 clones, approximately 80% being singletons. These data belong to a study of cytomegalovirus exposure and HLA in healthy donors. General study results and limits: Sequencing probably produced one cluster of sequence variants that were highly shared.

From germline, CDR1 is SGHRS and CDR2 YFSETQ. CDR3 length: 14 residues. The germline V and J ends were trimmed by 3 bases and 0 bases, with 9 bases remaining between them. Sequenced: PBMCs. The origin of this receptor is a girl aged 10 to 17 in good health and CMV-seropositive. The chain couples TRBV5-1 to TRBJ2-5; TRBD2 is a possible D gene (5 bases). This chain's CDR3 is CASSSLGNQETQYF. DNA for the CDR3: TGCGCCAGCAGCTCCCTCGGGAACCAAGAGACCCAGTACTTC.